This T cell receptor beta chain emerged from a study of T cells in Graves' hyperthyroidism and ophthalmopathy. At least ten counts were recorded for this clonotype. Amplified TCR beta CDR3 regions came from RNA transcripts. HTBI primers were used for first-round RT-PCR of the TCR CDR3. Via MiXCR, TCRdb re-called the multiplex PCR reads, giving one row per CDR3 protein. The sample carries about 290,000 distinct CDR3 sequences, roughly 15% recorded once. The receptor's source is a woman between 40 and 55 years old with Graves' hyperthyroidism. Sequencing was performed on blood.

CDR3 residues: CASSASGGTENIQYF. DNA for the CDR3: TGTGCCAGCAGTGCCTCTGGGGGGACTGAAAACATTCAGTACTTC. This chain links TRBV28 with TRBJ2-4, with a tentative D call TRBD2 (6 bases). The CDR3 loop spans 15 amino acids. In germline, CDR1 is MDHEN, CDR2 SYDVKM. The V end was cut by 5 bases, the J end by 5 bases, with 16 bases between.